This T cell receptor (beta chain) was recovered during a study of blood T cell repertoires in COVID-19. Whole-study context: Some COVID-19 samples were acute and others convalescent; all came from the United States, Italy and Spain.

Either two negative PCRs, clearance, or symptom resolution qualified Cohort 3 donors as recovered. CDR3 length: 13 residues. The V gene's germline CDR1 is WNHNN and CDR2 SYGVQD (reference sequence). V shed 4 bases and J shed 1 base, with 7 bases lying between them. Original data processing: Estimation of nucleated cell counts was performed using reference gene primer amplification. Clones were sequenced by immunoSEQ multiplex PCR, and TCRdb holds only the in-frame ones, with some missing. That table gives V, J and clone size, and the DNA gave D and trimming. The sample gives some 200,000 clones, around four fifths of which show up once; roughly 10% is in the top ten.

The chain combines TRBV10-1 with TRBJ1-1, with a tentative D call TRBD1 (5 bases). This TCR was sampled from a man aged 40-49 years who had recovered from COVID-19. The sequenced material came from PBMCs or T cells enriched from blood (not recorded which). The CDR3 nucleotides read TGCGCCAGCAGTGCCGGACAGAACACTGAAGCTTTCTTT. Translating it yields CASSAGQNTEAFF.